The present T cell receptor (beta chain) was sequenced within a study of control samples from healthy donors and cancer patients. Only in-frame clones appear in the TCRdb table, and some are missing; sequencing was by immunoSEQ multiplex PCR. The sample lists 70,000 or so clones; more than 75% were seen once. This clone was picked up one time. The specimen sequenced was blood. This sequence originates from a man between 50 and 59 years old in good health.

The CDR3, as DNA: TGTGCCAGCCGCTCCTTCGGGACTCGGCAGTTCTTC. It translates to CASRSFGTRQFF. J is TRBJ2-1 and V is TRBV6-5, with D possibly TRBD2 on 6 matching bases. The V end lost 8 bases, the J end lost 12 bases, and 17 bases lay between the germline ends. Germline lookup yields CDR1 MNHEY and CDR2 SVGAGI. CDR3 size: 12 residues.